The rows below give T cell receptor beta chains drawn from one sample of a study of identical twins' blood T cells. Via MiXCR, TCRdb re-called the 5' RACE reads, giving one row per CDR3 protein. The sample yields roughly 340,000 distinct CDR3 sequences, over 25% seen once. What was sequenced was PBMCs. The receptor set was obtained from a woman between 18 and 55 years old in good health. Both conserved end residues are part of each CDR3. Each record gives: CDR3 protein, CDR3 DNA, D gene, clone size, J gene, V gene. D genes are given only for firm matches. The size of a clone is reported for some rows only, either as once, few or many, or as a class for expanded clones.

CDR3aa: CASSDRALGNTIYF; CDR3nt: TGTGCCAGCAGCGATCGAGCCCTCGGGAACACCATATATTTT; d_gene: -; abundance: few; j_gene: TRBJ1-3; v_gene: TRBV7-9
CDR3aa: CASSLWDGNSPLHF; CDR3nt: TGTGCCAGCAGCTTATGGGACGGAAATTCACCCCTCCACTTT; d_gene: -; abundance: many; j_gene: TRBJ1-6; v_gene: TRBV7-9
CDR3aa: CASSPQRWGITNNEQFF; CDR3nt: TGTGCCAGCAGCCCCCAGAGGTGGGGAATTACTAACAATGAGCAGTTCTTC; d_gene: -; abundance: few; j_gene: TRBJ2-1; v_gene: TRBV11-3
CDR3aa: CSVDNTEAFF; CDR3nt: TGCAGCGTGGATAACACTGAAGCTTTCTTT; d_gene: -; abundance: few; j_gene: TRBJ1-1; v_gene: TRBV29-1
CDR3aa: CSASRDIHYEQYF; CDR3nt: TGCAGTGCCTCCCGGGACATACACTACGAGCAGTACTTC; d_gene: -; abundance: -; j_gene: TRBJ2-7; v_gene: TRBV20-1
CDR3aa: CASSSSRSGNTEAFF; CDR3nt: TGTGCCAGCAGTTCCAGTCGTTCTGGGAACACTGAAGCTTTCTTT; d_gene: -; abundance: many; j_gene: TRBJ1-1; v_gene: TRBV6-5
CDR3aa: CAIKMKNEQFF; CDR3nt: TGTGCCATCAAAATGAAAAATGAGCAGTTCTTC; d_gene: -; abundance: -; j_gene: TRBJ2-1; v_gene: TRBV10-3
CDR3aa: CARSLGRRDTYEQYF; CDR3nt: TGTGCCAGAAGCTTAGGTCGTCGGGACACCTACGAGCAGTACTTC; d_gene: -; abundance: -; j_gene: TRBJ2-7; v_gene: TRBV7-9
CDR3aa: CANTGVAKTYEQYF; CDR3nt: TGCGCCAACACGGGGGTAGCAAAAACCTACGAGCAGTACTTC; d_gene: -; abundance: -; j_gene: TRBJ2-7; v_gene: TRBV23-1
CDR3aa: CASSPLASFYNEQFF; CDR3nt: TGTGCCAGCAGCCCGCTAGCGAGTTTTTACAATGAGCAGTTCTTC; d_gene: -; abundance: -; j_gene: TRBJ2-1; v_gene: TRBV9